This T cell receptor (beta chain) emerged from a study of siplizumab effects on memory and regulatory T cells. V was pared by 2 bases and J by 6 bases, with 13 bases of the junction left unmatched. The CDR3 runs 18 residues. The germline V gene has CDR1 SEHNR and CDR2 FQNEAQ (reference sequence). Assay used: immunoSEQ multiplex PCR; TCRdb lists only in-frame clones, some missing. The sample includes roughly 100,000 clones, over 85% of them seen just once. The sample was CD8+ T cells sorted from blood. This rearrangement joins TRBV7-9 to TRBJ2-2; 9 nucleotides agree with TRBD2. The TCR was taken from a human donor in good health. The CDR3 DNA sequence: TGTGCCAGCAGCTTATTTCTTAGCGGGAGCATTTTAGCCGGGGAGCTGTTTTTT. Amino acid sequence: CASSLFLSGSILAGELFF.